This TCR beta chain is drawn from a study of molecular identifiers for immune sequencing clone quantification. The wider study: RNA from roughly 21,000 or 96,000 naive CD8 cells was split five ways in replicates, with four sequenced. Broader study findings: More than 97% of effector molecules, versus under 1% of naive-cell molecules, belonged to clones above 20 RNA copies.

Bulk TCR library preparation followed previously described methods with listed TCR primers. TCRdb reanalysed the PCR reads using MiXCR and keeps one entry per CDR3 protein. The table includes around 480,000 distinct CDR3 sequences, 25% detected once. Worth noting for this clonotype: Its cognate antigen is unknown.

Germline lookup yields CDR1 DFQATT and CDR2 SNEGSKA (reference sequence). CDR3 length equals 13 residues. The germline V and J ends were trimmed by 3 bases and 5 bases, with 13 bases remaining between them. The chain uses TRBV20-1 and TRBJ1-1; D not resolved. The clonotype comes from a human donor in good health. Some libraries in this study had Jurkat cell RNA spiked in. Input material: naive CD8+ T cells from blood, with Jurkat cell RNA spiked in. Documented subset: FACS-sorted CD8+CD4-CCR7+CD45RA+ naive T cells. DNA for the CDR3: TGCAGTGCTAGGACGGGCGTGAGTACTGAAGCTTTCTTT. Residues: CSARTGVSTEAFF.